This entry concerns a single T cell receptor (beta chain). Its antigen is not known. The entry originates in a study of human T cells and chemical hapten exposure. About the study: For the roughly 24-week duration of the study, patients were given weekly doses of diphenylcyclopropenone on the scalp.

The germline V gene encodes CDR1 KGHDR and CDR2 SFDVKD. CDR3 length: 14 residues. V lost 0 bases and J 2 bases, leaving 5 bases between the germline ends. General observations from the study: In the PT1 data, expanded TCR counts showed a positive correlation with patch test score.

The time point: patch test 2, 6 weeks after DPC sensitization. The sample's treatment: therapeutic diphenylcyclopropenone sensitization with weekly scalp DPC. One entry per CDR3 protein, called by TCRdb with MiXCR from the RACE reads. The sample consists of 350,000 to 400,000 distinct CDR3 sequences, nearly 6.5% of them appearing once. The gene calls are TRBV24-1 and TRBJ2-3; no firm D call. Sequencing was performed on whole blood, taken in connection with sensitization to the hapten diphenylcyclopropenone (DPC). The origin of this receptor is a woman in her late teens or twenties with alopecia areata. Some clones in this sample may be carry-over from other donors' samples. The CDR3 DNA reads as TGTGCCACCAGTGATTTGTCAAACACAGATACGCAGTATTTT. This translates into CATSDLSNTDTQYF.